Below, one T cell receptor (beta chain) is given with its context. The entry originates in a study of blood T cell repertoires in COVID-19. In the study overall: Both acute and convalescent COVID-19 samples were obtained from the United States, Italy and Spain.

Using immunoSEQ multiplex PCR, the repertoire was profiled, and TCRdb retains in-frame clones only, with some absent. This sample has about 380,000 clones, with 85% found just once. The CDR3 covers 12 residues. Trimming left V 3 bases short and J 3 bases short, with 4 bases between. The germline CDR1 and CDR2 sequences are KGHDR and SFDVKD. The chain is built from TRBV24-1 and TRBJ1-1; D is uncertain. The TCR was taken from a woman younger than 30 with acute or convalescent COVID-19. What was sequenced was peripheral blood. DNA for the CDR3: TGTGCCACCAGTGATCCCTACACTGAAGCTTTCTTT. It specifies CATSDPYTEAFF.